This T cell receptor (beta chain) emerged from a study of control samples from healthy donors and cancer patients. Some clones are missing from TCRdb's copy, which holds only in-frame ones; the method was immunoSEQ multiplex PCR. The sample holds more than 30,000 clones; approximately 94% are singletons and the top ten take around 6.3%. This CDR3 spans 14 amino acids. From germline, CDR1 is KGHDR and CDR2 SFDVKD. The ends were cut back, 3 bases at V and 7 bases at J, with 11 bases in the middle. The sample taken for sequencing was blood. This sequence was found in a man in his fifties or sixties in good health. The gene calls are TRBV24-1 and TRBJ2-2; D possibly matches TRBD1 or TRBD2 (5 bases each). The CDR3 spells CATSDRDPIGELFF. The CDR3 nucleotides read TGTGCCACCAGTGATCGGGACCCCATCGGGGAGCTGTTTTTT.